This T cell receptor (beta chain) appears in the sequencing data of a study of cytotoxic CD8 clonotypes in ibrutinib-treated CLL. Study background: Timing of response sample collection was a median approximately twelve months after treatment start, with a range of 6 to 36. Study-wide findings and caveats: Relative to age-matched healthy donors, clonality at baseline was higher, and it tracked circulating CD8+ T-cell counts. Public clonotypes showed up rarely, and on treatment they shrank or held steady.

The protocol was immunoSEQ multiplex PCR, while the TCRdb copy is restricted to in-frame clones and leaves out a portion. The sample has roughly 150,000 clones, roughly four fifths seen once; the top ten hold about 5%. This CDR3 has 14 residues. CDR1 is MNHNS, CDR2 SASEGT, per germline. The V gene lost 3 bases and the J gene lost 15 bases, with 18 bases spanning the gap. Concerning this clone itself: The antigen remains unidentified.

Cryopreserved PBMCs provided roughly 2 micrograms of genomic DNA for the TCR beta libraries. Specimen: PBMCs, collected after 24 months of ibrutinib treatment. The chain is built from TRBV6-1 and TRBJ1-6; D gene unclear. The TCR comes from a human donor with chronic lymphocytic leukemia. CDR3 loop: CASSDRINDRGLHF. The CDR3 bases are TGTGCCAGCAGTGACCGGATCAACGACCGCGGCCTCCACTTT.